These 2 T cell receptor beta chains came from one sample sequenced in a study of neurological immune-mediated disorders. MiXCR, applied by TCRdb to the 5' RACE reads, yields one record per CDR3 protein. The sample contains tens of thousands of distinct CDR3 sequences, 10% to 15% of which appear only once. The sample's time point: longitudinal time-point 2. The specimen sequenced was PBMCs. The receptors were sampled from a woman in her 40s in good health.

This clonotype has at least ten counts. The J gene is TRBJ2-1, the V gene TRBV3-1; D gene unclear. The germline gives CDR1 LGHDT, CDR2 YNNKEL (reference sequence). The CDR3 loop spans 15 amino acids. Trimming took 6 bases from V and 0 from J, leaving 12 bases between them. The DNA of the CDR3 is TGTGCCAGCAGTGCATCGTTTAGCTCCTACAATGAGCAGTTCTTC. As protein: CASSASFSSYNEQFF.

The table lists this clonotype with many counts. The chain recombines TRBV27 with TRBJ2-5, with a tentative D call TRBD1 (5 bases). The CDR3 has 15 amino acids. V was shortened by 7 bases and J by 1 base, with 16 bases between the two germline ends. Germline-derived CDR1 and CDR2 are MNHEY and SMNVEV (reference sequence). The CDR3 here is CASTPWAGSQETQYF. The CDR3 nucleotides read TGTGCCAGCACCCCGTGGGCAGGGTCCCAAGAGACCCAGTACTTC.